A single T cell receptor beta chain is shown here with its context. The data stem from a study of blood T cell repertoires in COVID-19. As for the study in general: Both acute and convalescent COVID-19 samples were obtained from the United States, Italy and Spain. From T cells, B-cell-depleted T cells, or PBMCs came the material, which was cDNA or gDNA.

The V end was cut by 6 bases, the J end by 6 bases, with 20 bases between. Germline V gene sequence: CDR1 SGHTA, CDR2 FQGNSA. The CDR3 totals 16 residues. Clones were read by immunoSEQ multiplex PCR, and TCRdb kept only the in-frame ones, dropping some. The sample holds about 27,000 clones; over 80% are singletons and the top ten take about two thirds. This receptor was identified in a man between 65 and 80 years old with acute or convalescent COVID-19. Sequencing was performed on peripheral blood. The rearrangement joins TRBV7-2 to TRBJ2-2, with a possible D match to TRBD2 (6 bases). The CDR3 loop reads CASSRAPSATSGELFF. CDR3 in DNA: TGTGCCAGCAGTCGGGCCCCTAGCGCTACATCCGGGGAGCTGTTTTTT.